These T cell receptor beta chains were read from a single sample in a study of T cell repertoires in cytomegalovirus infection. TCRdb analysed the reads with MiXCR anew, one entry per CDR3 protein. In the table there are 70,000 to 75,000 distinct CDR3 sequences, 4% of which are singletons. The sample taken for sequencing was PBMCs. The receptors shown here come from a human donor in good health (CMV status not recorded). Some clones in this sample may be carry-over from other donors' samples. CDR3s include the opening cysteine and the closing phenylalanine or tryptophan. Fields, in order: V gene, clone size, D gene, J gene, CDR3 length, CDR3 protein, CDR3 DNA. The D gene is left open where the match is weak. A clone size is listed for some rows: how often the clone was seen (once, few, many), or a class if it is expanded.

TRBV18,many,TRBD2,TRBJ2-1,15,CASSLRLALYNEQFF,TGTGCCAGCTCACTAAGACTAGCGCTTTACAATGAGCAGTTCTTC
TRBV7-8,many,TRBD1,TRBJ1-5,17,CASSSPNRTGYNQPQHF,TGTGCCAGCAGCAGTCCGAACCGGACAGGATACAATCAGCCCCAGCATTTT
TRBV27,many,-,TRBJ1-6,16,CASSLRAGIGDSPLHF,TGTGCCAGCAGTTTACGGGCGGGGATCGGGGATTCACCCCTCCACTTT
TRBV25-1,many,-,TRBJ2-7,13,CASSDSGSYEQYF,TGTGCCAGCAGTGACTCAGGCTCCTACGAGCAGTACTTC
TRBV6-5,-,-,TRBJ1-1,15,CASRSRGTQGTEAFF,TGTGCCAGCAGGAGCAGGGGCACCCAGGGGACTGAAGCTTTCTTT
TRBV7-2,many,-,TRBJ2-5,15,CASSLDWGSQETQYF,TGTGCCAGCAGCTTAGATTGGGGGAGCCAAGAGACCCAGTACTTC
TRBV6-5,many,TRBD1,TRBJ1-2,15,CASSYSPTGGRGYTF,TGTGCCAGCAGTTACTCACCTACAGGGGGCCGCGGCTACACCTTC
TRBV12-3/TRBV12-4,many,-,TRBJ2-7,16,CASSRTGTLSSYEQYF,TGTGCCAGCAGTCGCACCGGGACTCTTAGCTCCTACGAGCAGTACTTC
TRBV7-2,many,-,TRBJ1-1,14,CASSLDPLWTEAFF,TGTGCCAGCAGCTTAGACCCTCTTTGGACTGAAGCTTTCTTT
TRBV12-3/TRBV12-4,many,-,TRBJ1-5,13,CASSQSLRRPQHF,TGTGCCAGCAGTCAATCTCTTCGGAGGCCCCAGCATTTT
TRBV7-2,many,TRBD2,TRBJ2-5,12,CASGGGRETQYF,TGTGCCAGCGGGGGGGGAAGGGAGACCCAGTACTTC
TRBV7-3,many,TRBD2,TRBJ2-5,15,CASSPLAGGRETQYF,TGTGCCAGCAGCCCACTAGCGGGAGGCCGGGAGACCCAGTACTTC
TRBV12-3/TRBV12-4,many,-,TRBJ1-4,15,CASSTRGEGREKLFF,TGTGCCAGCAGTACCCGGGGGGAGGGAAGGGAAAAACTGTTTTTT
TRBV7-2,many,-,TRBJ2-7,14,CASRKGTDSYEQYF,TGTGCCAGCAGGAAAGGCACAGACTCCTACGAGCAGTACTTC
TRBV7-2,many,-,TRBJ1-5,14,CASSFNRGNQPQHF,TGTGCCAGCAGCTTCAACAGGGGCAATCAGCCCCAGCATTTT
TRBV28,many,-,TRBJ1-2,15,CASSLVQDNNYGYTF,TGTGCCAGCAGTTTGGTCCAGGACAATAACTATGGCTACACCTTC
TRBV6-2/TRBV6-3,many,-,TRBJ2-1,15,CASSHRRAAYNEQFF,TGTGCCAGCAGTCATCGGAGGGCCGCCTACAATGAGCAGTTCTTC
TRBV6-5,many,-,TRBJ1-2,13,CASSLSTHYGYTF,TGTGCCAGCAGTCTAAGCACCCACTATGGCTACACCTTC
TRBV7-6,many,TRBD1,TRBJ2-2,14,CASSRQGLAGELFF,TGTGCCAGCAGTCGACAGGGGCTAGCCGGGGAGCTGTTTTTT
TRBV6-2/TRBV6-3,-,-,TRBJ2-1,16,CASRKWTISSYNEQFF,TGTGCCAGCCGAAAATGGACAATCAGCTCCTACAATGAGCAGTTCTTC
TRBV7-2,many,-,TRBJ2-1,13,CASSLDGGAEQFF,TGTGCCAGCAGCTTGGACGGTGGGGCTGAGCAGTTCTTC
TRBV12-3/TRBV12-4,many,-,TRBJ2-3,12,CATGVGANTQYF,TGTGCTACCGGGGTCGGGGCGAATACGCAGTATTTT
TRBV28,many,TRBD2,TRBJ2-1,19,CASVPSSGLAGVSYNEQFF,TGTGCCAGCGTACCGTCGTCGGGACTAGCGGGAGTGTCGTACAATGAGCAGTTCTTC
TRBV7-2,many,TRBD1,TRBJ2-5,15,CASSLGGTGVETQYF,TGTGCCAGCAGCTTAGGAGGGACAGGGGTAGAGACCCAGTACTTC
TRBV20-1,many,TRBD2,TRBJ2-3,12,CSARGGGDTQYF,TGCAGTGCTAGAGGGGGGGGGGATACGCAGTATTTT
TRBV19,many,TRBD2,TRBJ2-1,15,CASSMGTSSYNEQFF,TGTGCCAGTAGTATGGGGACTAGCAGCTACAATGAGCAGTTCTTC
TRBV4-2,many,TRBD2,TRBJ2-1,17,CASSQEMNSGSYNEQFF,TGTGCCAGCAGCCAAGAGATGAATAGCGGGTCATACAATGAGCAGTTCTTC